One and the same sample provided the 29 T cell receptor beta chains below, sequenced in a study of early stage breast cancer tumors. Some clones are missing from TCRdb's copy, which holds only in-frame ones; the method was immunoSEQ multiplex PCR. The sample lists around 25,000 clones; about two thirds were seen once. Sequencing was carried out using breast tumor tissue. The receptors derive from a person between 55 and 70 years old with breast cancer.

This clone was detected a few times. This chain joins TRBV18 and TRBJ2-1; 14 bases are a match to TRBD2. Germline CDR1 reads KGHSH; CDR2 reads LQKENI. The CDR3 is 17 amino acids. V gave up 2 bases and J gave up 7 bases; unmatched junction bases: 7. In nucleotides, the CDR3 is TGTGCCAGCTCACCATTACCCGGGACTAGCGGGAGAAATGAGCAGTTCTTC. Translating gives CASSPLPGTSGRNEQFF.

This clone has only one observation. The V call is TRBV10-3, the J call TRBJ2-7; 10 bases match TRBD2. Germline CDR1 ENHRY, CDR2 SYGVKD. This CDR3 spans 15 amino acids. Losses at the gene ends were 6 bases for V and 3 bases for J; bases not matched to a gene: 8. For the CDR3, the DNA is TGTGCCATCAGCAGGGCTAGCGGGGGACTCTACGAGCAGTACTTC. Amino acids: CAISRASGGLYEQYF.

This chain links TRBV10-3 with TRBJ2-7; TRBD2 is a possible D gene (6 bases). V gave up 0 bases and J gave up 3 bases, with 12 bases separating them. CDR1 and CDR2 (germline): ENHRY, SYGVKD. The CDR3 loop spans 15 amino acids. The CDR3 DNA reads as TGTGCCATCAGTGAGTCGGTTGCGGGGTTCTACGAGCAGTACTTC. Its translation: CAISESVAGFYEQYF.

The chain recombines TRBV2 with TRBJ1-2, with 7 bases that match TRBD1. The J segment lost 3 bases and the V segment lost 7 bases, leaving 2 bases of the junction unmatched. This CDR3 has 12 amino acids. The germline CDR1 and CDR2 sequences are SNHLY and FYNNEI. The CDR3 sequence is CASTQGDYGYTF. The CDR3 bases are TGTGCCAGCACCCAGGGGGACTATGGCTACACCTTC.

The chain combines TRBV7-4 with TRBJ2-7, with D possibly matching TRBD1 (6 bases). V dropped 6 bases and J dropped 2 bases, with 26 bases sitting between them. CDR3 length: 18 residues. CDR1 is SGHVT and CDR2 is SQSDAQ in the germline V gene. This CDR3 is CASSSNPASWDTPYEQYF. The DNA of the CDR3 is TGTGCCAGCAGTTCGAACCCGGCGTCTTGGGACACCCCCTACGAGCAGTACTTC.

The CDR3 DNA sequence: TGCGCCAGCAAGCCTTTTGGTGGCGAGCAGTACTTC. Its translation: CASKPFGGEQYF. The J gene is TRBJ2-7, the V gene TRBV5-1, with unresolved D. From germline, CDR1 is SGHRS and CDR2 YFSETQ. CDR3 length: 12 amino acids. Between the trimmed V and J ends, which lost 6 bases and 6 bases, there was a span of 13 bases.

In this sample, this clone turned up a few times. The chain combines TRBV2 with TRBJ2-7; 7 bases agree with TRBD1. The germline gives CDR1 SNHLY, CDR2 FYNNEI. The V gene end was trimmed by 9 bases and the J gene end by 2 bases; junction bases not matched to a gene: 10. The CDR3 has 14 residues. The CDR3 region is CASKPDRVTYEQYF. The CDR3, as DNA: TGTGCCAGTAAACCCGACAGGGTAACCTACGAGCAGTACTTC.

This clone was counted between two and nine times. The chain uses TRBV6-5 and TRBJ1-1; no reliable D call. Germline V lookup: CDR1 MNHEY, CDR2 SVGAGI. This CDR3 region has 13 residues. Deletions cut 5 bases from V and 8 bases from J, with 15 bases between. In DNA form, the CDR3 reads TGTGCCAGCAGTCGTGGACTTACGGGGGAAGCTTTCTTT. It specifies CASSRGLTGEAFF.

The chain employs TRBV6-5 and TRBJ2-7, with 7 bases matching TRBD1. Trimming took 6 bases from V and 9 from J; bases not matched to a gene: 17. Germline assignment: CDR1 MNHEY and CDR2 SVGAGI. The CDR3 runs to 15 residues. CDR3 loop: CASSLTGPLLGSQYF. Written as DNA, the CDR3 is TGTGCCAGCAGCCTGACAGGGCCATTGCTCGGGTCGCAGTACTTC.

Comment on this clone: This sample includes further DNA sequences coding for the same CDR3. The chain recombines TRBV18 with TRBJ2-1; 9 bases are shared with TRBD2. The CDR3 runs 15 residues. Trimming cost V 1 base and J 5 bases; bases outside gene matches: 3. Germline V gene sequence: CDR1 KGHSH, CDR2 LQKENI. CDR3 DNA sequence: TGTGCCAGCTCACCACTACCTAGCGGGAACAATGAGCAGTTCTTC. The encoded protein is CASSPLPSGNNEQFF.

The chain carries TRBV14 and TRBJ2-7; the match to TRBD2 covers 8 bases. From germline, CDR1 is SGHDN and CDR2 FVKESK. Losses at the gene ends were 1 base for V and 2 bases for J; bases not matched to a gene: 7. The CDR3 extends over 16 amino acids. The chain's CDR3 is CASSQGGLGLTYEQYF. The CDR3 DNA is TGTGCCAGCAGCCAAGGGGGACTAGGGTTAACCTACGAGCAGTACTTC.

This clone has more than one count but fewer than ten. Here the CDR3 reads CASSEYGGNQPQHF. The CDR3 coding sequence is TGTGCCAGCAGTGAATACGGGGGCAATCAGCCCCAGCATTTT. The gene calls are TRBV25-1 and TRBJ1-5; D call uncertain. CDR1 and CDR2 from the germline V gene are MGHDK and SYGVNS. The CDR3 length is 14 residues. Trimming took off 0 bases at V and 2 bases at J, with 5 bases between the two ends.

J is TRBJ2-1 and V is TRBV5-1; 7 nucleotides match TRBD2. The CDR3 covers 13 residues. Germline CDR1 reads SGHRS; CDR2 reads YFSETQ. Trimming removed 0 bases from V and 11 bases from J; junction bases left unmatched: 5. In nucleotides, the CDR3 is TGCGCCAGCAGCTTGGGGGGCGGGGGAAAGCAGTTCTTC. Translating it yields CASSLGGGGKQFF.

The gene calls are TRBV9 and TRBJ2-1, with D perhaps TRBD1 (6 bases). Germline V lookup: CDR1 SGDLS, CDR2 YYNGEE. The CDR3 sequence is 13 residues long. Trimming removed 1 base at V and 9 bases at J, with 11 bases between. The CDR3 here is CASSVILGAEQFF. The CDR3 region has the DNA TGTGCCAGCAGCGTAATTTTGGGGGCTGAGCAGTTCTTC.

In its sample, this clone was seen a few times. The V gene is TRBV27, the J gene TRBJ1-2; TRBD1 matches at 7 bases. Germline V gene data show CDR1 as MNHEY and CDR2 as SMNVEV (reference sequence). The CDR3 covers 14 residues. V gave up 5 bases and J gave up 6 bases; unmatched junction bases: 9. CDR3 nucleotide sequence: TGTGCCAGCAGTCAGCGGACAGGATGGGATGGCTACACCTTC. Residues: CASSQRTGWDGYTF.

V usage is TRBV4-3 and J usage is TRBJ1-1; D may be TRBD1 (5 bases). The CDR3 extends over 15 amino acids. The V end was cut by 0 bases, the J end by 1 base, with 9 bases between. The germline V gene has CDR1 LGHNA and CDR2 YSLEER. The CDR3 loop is CASSQDGAGNTEAFF. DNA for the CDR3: TGCGCCAGCAGCCAAGATGGGGCAGGGAACACTGAAGCTTTCTTT.

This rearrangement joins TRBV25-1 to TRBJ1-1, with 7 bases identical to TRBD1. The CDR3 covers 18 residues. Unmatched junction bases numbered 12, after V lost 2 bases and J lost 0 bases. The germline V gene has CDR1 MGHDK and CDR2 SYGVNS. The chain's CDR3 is CASSEVPPGQTMNTEAFF. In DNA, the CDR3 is TGTGCCAGCAGTGAAGTGCCCCCGGGACAGACTATGAACACTGAAGCTTTCTTT.

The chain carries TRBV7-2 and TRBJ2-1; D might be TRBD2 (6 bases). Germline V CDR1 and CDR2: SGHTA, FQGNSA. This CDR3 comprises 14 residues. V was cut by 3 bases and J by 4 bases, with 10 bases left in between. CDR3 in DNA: TGTGCCAGCAGCTTCATGGACTATTACAATGAGCAGTTCTTC. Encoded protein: CASSFMDYYNEQFF.

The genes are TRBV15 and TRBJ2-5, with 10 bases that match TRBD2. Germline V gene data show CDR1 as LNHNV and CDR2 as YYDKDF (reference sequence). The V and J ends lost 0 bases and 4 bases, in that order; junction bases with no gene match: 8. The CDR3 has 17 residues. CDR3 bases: TGTGCCACCAGCAGAGAATTAGCGGGAGGTTTGGGAGAGACCCAGTACTTC. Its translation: CATSRELAGGLGETQYF. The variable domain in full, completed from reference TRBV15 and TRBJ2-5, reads DAMVIQNPRYQVTQFGKPVTLSCSQTLNHNVMYWYQQKSSQAPKLLFHYYDKDFNNEADTPDNFQSRRPNTSFCFLDIRSPGLGDTAMYLCATSRELAGGLGETQYFGPGTRLLVL.

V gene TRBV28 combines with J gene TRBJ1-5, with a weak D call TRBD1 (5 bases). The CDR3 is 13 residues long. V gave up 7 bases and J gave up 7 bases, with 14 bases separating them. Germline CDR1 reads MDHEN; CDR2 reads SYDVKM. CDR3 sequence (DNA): TGTGCCAGCATCGTCCAGGGAGGCCAGCCCCAGCATTTT. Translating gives CASIVQGGQPQHF. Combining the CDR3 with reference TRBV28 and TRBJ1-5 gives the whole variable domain DVKVTQSSRYLVKRTGEKVFLECVQDMDHENMFWYRQDPGLGLRLIYFSYDVKMKEKGDIPEGYSVSREKKERFSLILESASTNQTSMYLCASIVQGGQPQHFGDGTRLSIL.

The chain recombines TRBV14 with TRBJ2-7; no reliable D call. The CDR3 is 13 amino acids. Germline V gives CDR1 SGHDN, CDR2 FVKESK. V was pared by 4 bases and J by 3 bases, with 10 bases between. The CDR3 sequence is CASSLNTGYEQYF. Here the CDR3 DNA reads TGTGCCAGCAGCCTTAACACGGGCTACGAGCAGTACTTC. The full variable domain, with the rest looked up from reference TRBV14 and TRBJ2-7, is EAGVTQFPSHSVIEKGQTVTLRCDPISGHDNLYWYRRVMGKEIKFLLHFVKESKQDESGMPNNRFLAERTGGTYSTLKVQPAELEDSGVYFCASSLNTGYEQYFGPGTRLTVT.

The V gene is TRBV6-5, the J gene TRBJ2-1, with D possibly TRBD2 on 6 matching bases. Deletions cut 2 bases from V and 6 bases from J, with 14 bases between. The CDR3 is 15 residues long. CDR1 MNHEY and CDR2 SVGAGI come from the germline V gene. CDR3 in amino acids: CASSYGAGPANEQFF. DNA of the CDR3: TGTGCCAGCAGTTACGGCGCGGGACCGGCCAATGAGCAGTTCTTC.

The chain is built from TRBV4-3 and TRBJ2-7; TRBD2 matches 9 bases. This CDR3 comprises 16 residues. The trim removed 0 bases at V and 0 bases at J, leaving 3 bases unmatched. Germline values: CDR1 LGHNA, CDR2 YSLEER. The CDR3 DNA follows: TGCGCCAGCAGCCAAGATTGGACTAGCGTCTCCTACGAGCAGTACTTC. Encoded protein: CASSQDWTSVSYEQYF.

The DNA of the CDR3 is TGTGCCAGCAGTCGGCAGGCCGGGAGCTTCTACGAGCAGTACTTC. Protein: CASSRQAGSFYEQYF. The chain uses TRBV7-8 and TRBJ2-7; tentative D call: TRBD2 (6 bases). The V gene lost 6 bases and the J gene lost 3 bases, with 18 bases spanning the gap. CDR1 is SGHVS and CDR2 is FQNEAQ in the germline V gene. The CDR3 loop spans 15 amino acids.

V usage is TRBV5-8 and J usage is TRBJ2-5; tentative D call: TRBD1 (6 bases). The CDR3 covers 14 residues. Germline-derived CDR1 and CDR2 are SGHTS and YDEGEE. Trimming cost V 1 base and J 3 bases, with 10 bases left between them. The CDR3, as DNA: TGTGCCAGCAGCTTGTACAGGGCCGAAGAGACCCAGTACTTC. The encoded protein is CASSLYRAEETQYF.

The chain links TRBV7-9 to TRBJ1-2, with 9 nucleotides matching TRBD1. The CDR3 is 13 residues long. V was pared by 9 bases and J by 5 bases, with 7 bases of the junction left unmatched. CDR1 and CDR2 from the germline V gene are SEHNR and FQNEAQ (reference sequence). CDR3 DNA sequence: TGTGCCAGGGCCAAGGACAGGGGTTATGGCTACACCTTC. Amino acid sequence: CARAKDRGYGYTF.

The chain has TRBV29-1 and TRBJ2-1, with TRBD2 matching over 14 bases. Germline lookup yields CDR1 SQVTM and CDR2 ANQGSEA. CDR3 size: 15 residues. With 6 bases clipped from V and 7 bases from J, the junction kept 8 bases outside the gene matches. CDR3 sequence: CSVVRLAGGDNEQFF. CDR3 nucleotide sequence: TGCAGCGTCGTAAGACTAGCGGGAGGGGATAATGAGCAGTTCTTC.

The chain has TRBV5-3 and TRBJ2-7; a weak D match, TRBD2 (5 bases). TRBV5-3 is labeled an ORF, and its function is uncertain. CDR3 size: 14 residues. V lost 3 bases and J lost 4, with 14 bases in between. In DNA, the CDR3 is TGTGCCAGAAGCTCCGGCGGGCCTTTATACGAGCAGTACTTC. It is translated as CARSSGGPLYEQYF.

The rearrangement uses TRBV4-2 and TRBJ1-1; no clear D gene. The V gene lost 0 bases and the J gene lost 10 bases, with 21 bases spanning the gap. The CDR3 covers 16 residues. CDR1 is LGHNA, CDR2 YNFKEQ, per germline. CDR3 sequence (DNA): TGTGCCAGCAGCCAAGAAGGTGGTCAATCTGAGGAGGGAGCTTTCTTT. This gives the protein CASSQEGGQSEEGAFF.